The clone carrying this T cell receptor beta chain was seen only once. Its antigen is as yet unknown. This specimen comes from a study of neoadjuvant anti-PD-1 for oral cavity cancer. At the level of the study: Before surgery, most patients got three to four biweekly 3 mg/kg nivolumab doses. Patients without progression got a fourth dose around day 43.

Study findings and constraints: Non-responders to neoadjuvant nivolumab had significantly more clonal PBMC T cells than responders.

Six replicates per PBMC sample, mostly from about 460 ng of genomic DNA. Assay: immunoSEQ multiplex PCR; the TCRdb copy retains only in-frame clones and omits some. The sample has around 60,000 clones, 70% to 85% seen once; the top ten hold 2.6%. The sample consisted of PBMCs, taken before nivolumab (anti-PD-1) treatment. The sequence derives from a person aged 35 to 85 with oral cavity squamous cell carcinoma.

DNA for the CDR3: TGCAGCGTTGAACGGACGGGGGGGCGTTTGGAGACCCAGTACTTC. It is translated as CSVERTGGRLETQYF. The V and J genes are TRBV29-1 and TRBJ2-5; 8 bases align to TRBD2. The germline CDR1 and CDR2 sequences are SQVTM and ANQGSEA. With V trimmed by 2 bases and J by 5 bases, 10 bases remained unmatched. There are 15 residues in the CDR3.